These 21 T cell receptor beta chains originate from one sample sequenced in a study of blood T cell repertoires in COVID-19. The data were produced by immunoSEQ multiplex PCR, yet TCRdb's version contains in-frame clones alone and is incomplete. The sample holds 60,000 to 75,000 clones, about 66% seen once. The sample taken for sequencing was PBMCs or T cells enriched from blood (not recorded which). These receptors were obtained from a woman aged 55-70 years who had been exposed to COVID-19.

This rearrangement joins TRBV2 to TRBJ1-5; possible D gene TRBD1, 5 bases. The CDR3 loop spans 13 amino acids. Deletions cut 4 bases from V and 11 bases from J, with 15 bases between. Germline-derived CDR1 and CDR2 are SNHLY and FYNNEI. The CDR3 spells CASSGDPGGAQHF. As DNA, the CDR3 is TGTGCCAGCAGTGGGGACCCCGGGGGGGCCCAGCATTTT.

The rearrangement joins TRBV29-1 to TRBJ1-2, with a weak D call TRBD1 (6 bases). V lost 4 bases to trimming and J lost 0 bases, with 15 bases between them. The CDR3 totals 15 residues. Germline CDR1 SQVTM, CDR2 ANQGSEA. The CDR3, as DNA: TGCAGCGTTGTAAGCTCGGGACATACTAACTATGGCTACACCTTC. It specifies CSVVSSGHTNYGYTF.

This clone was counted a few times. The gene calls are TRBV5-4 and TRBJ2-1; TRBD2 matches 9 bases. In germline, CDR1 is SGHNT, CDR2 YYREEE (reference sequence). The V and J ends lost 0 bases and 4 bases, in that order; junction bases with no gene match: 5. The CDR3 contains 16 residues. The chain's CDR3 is CASSLVLAGSYNEQFF. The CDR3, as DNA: TGTGCCAGCAGCTTGGTCCTAGCGGGGTCATACAATGAGCAGTTCTTC.

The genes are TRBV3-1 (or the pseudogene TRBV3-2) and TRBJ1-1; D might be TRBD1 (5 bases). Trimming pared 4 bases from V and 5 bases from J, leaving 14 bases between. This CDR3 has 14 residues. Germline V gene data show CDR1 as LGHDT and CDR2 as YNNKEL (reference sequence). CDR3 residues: CASSRGVAGTEAFF. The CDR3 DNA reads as TGTGCCAGCAGCCGGGGGGTTGCGGGGACTGAAGCTTTCTTT.

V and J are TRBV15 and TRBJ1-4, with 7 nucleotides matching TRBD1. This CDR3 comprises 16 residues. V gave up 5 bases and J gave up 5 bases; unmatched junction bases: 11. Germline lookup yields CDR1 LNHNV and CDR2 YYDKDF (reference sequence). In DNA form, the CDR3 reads TGTGCCACCAGCGTACGAAGGGGGCCTGCCAATGAAAAACTGTTTTTT. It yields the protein CATSVRRGPANEKLFF.

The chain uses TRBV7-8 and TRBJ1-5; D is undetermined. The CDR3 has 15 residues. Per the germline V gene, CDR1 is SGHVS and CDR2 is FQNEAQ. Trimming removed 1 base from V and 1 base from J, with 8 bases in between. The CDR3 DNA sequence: TGTGCCAGCAGCTTAGTGGAGCAAAGCAATCAGCCCCAGCATTTT. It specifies CASSLVEQSNQPQHF.

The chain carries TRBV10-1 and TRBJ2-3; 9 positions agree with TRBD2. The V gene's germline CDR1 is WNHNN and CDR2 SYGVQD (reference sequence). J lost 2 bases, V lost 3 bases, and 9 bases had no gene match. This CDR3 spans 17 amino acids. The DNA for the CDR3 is TGCGCCAGCAGTGATTTTGGCGGGGGGGATAACACAGATACGCAGTATTTT. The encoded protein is CASSDFGGGDNTDTQYF.

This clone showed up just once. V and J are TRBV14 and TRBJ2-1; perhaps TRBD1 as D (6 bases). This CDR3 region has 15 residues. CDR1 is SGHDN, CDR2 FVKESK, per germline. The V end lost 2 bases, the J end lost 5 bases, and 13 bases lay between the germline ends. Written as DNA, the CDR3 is TGTGCCAGCAGCCAAATTTCAGGGGCGGACAATGAGCAGTTCTTC. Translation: CASSQISGADNEQFF.

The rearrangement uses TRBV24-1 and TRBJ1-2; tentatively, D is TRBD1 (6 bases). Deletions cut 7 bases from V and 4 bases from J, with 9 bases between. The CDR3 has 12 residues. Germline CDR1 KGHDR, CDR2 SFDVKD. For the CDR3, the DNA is TGTGCCACCAGCGCAGGGGCCTATGGCTACACCTTC. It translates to CATSAGAYGYTF.

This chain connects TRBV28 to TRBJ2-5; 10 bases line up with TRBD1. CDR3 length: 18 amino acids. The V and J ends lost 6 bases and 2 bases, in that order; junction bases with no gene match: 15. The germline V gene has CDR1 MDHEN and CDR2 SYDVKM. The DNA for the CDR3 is TGTGCCAGCAGCCGAAGTCCCGGGACAGGGGTCAATCAAGAGACCCAGTACTTC. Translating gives CASSRSPGTGVNQETQYF.

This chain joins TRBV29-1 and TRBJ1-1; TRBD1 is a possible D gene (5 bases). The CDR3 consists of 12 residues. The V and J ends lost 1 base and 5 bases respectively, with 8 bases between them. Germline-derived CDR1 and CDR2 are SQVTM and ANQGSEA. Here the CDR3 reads CSVEVGGTEAFF. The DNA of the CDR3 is TGCAGCGTTGAAGTCGGGGGGACTGAAGCTTTCTTT.

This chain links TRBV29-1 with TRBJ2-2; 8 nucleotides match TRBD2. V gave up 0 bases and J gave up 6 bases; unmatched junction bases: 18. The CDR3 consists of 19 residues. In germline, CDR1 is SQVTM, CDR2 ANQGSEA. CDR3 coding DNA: TGCAGCGTTGAAGAGGCTCAACACACGGGGGGGTATGGTGCCGGGGAGCTGTTTTTT. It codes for CSVEEAQHTGGYGAGELFF.

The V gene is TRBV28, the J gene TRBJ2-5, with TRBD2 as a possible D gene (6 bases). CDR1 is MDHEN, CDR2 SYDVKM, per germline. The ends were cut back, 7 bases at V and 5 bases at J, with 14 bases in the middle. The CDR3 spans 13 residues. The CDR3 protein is CASKGPGEETQYF. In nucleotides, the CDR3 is TGTGCCAGCAAAGGCCCGGGGGAGGAGACCCAGTACTTC.

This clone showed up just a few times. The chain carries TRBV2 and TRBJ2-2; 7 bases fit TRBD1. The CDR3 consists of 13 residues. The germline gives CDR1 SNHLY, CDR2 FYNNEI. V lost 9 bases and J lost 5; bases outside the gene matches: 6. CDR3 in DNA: TGTGCCAGGTGGACAGGAGGTACCGGGGAGCTGTTTTTT. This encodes CARWTGGTGELFF.

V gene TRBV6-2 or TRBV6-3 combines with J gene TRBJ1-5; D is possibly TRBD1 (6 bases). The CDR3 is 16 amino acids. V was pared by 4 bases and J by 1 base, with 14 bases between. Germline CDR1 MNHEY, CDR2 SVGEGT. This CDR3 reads CASSSTGSGSNQPQHF. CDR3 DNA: TGTGCCAGCAGTTCTACAGGGTCAGGCAGCAATCAGCCCCAGCATTTT.

The CDR3 region has the DNA TGTGCCAGCAGTTTAGGGGGACAGTCCTACGAGCAGTACTTC. This translates into CASSLGGQSYEQYF. The rearrangement uses TRBV28 and TRBJ2-7; 7 positions match TRBD1. This CDR3 is 14 amino acids long. V lost 2 bases, J lost 1 base, and 2 bases stayed unmatched. CDR1 is MDHEN and CDR2 is SYDVKM in the germline V gene.

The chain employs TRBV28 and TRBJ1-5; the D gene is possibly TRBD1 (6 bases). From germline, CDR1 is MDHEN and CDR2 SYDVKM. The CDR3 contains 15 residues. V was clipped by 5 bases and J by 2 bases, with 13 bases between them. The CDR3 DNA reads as TGTGCCAGCAGTAGCACAGGGCGCGGCAATCAGCCCCAGCATTTT. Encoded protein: CASSSTGRGNQPQHF.

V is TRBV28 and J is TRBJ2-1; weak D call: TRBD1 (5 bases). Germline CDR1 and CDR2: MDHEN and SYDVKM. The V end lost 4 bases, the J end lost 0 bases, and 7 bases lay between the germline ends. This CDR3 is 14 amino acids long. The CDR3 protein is CASSSDSSYNEQFF. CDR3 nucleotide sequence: TGTGCCAGCAGTTCTGACAGCTCCTACAATGAGCAGTTCTTC.

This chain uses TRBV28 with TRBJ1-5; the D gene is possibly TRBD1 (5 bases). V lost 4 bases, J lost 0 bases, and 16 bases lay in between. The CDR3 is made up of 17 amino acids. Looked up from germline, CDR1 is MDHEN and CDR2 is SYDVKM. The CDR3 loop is CASSSHRGEISNQPQHF. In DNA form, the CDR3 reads TGTGCCAGCAGTTCCCATCGGGGGGAAATTAGCAATCAGCCCCAGCATTTT. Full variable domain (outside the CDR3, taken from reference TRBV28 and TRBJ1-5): DVKVTQSSRYLVKRTGEKVFLECVQDMDHENMFWYRQDPGLGLRLIYFSYDVKMKEKGDIPEGYSVSREKKERFSLILESASTNQTSMYLCASSSHRGEISNQPQHFGDGTRLSIL.

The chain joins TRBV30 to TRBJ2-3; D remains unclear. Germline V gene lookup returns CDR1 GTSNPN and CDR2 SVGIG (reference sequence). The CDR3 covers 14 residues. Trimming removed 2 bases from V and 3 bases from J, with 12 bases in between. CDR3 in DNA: TGTGCCTGGAGTCTCATGGCTAGGACAGATACGCAGTATTTT. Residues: CAWSLMARTDTQYF.

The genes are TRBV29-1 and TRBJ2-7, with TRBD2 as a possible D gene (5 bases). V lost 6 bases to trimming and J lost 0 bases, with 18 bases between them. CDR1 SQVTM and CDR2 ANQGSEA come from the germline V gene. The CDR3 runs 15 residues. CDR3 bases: TGCAGCGTAGTGGGGTGGGAGAAAAGCTCCTACGAGCAGTACTTC. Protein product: CSVVGWEKSSYEQYF.